This T cell receptor (beta chain) came from a study of control samples from healthy donors and cancer patients. The table came from immunoSEQ multiplex PCR; TCRdb's copy has only in-frame clones and leaves some out. The table has about 22,000 clones, around 83% seen once. This clone is judged medium-sized. The source material was PBMCs. This TCR derives from a man aged 60 to 75 with head and neck cancer.

The CDR3 here is CSLDYEQYF. The CDR3 DNA follows: TGCAGCCTTGACTACGAGCAGTACTTC. V usage is TRBV20-1 and J usage is TRBJ2-7; D is ambiguous. The CDR3 is 9 amino acids. Germline V CDR1 and CDR2: DFQATT, SNEGSKA (reference sequence).